This record covers a single T cell receptor beta chain. Assay version v3.0 of immunoSEQ was used, and it was run at survey level. Generated by immunoSEQ multiplex PCR, the TCRdb table keeps only in-frame clones and is missing some. Here the sample spans some 16,000 clones, approximately 96% being singletons. The CDR3 length is 15 residues. V lost 4 bases and J 2 bases, leaving 14 bases between the germline ends. Germline loops: CDR1 SGHAT, CDR2 FQNNGV. This sample is part of a study of long-term antiretroviral therapy in people with HIV. V and J are TRBV11-2 and TRBJ2-5; possible D gene TRBD1, 5 bases. Sequences were derived from unsorted PBMCs, sampled less than 13 years after starting antiretroviral therapy. The receptor was derived from a young man with HIV. The CDR3 nucleotides are TGTGCCAGCAGCTCCTGGACAAGAGAACAAGAGACCCAGTACTTC. Translated, it gives CASSSWTREQETQYF.